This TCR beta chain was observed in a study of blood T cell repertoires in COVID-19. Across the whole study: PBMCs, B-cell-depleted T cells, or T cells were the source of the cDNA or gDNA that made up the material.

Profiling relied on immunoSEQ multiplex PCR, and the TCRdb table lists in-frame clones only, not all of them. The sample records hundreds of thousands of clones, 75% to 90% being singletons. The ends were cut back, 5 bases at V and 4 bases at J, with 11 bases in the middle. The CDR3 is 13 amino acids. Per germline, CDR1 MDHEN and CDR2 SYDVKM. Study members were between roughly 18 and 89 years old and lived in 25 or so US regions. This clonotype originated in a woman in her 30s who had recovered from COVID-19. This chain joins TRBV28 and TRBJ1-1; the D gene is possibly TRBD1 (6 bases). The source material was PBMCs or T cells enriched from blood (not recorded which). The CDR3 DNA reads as TGTGCCAGCAGTCCCGGACAGTTCACTGAAGCTTTCTTT. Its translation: CASSPGQFTEAFF.